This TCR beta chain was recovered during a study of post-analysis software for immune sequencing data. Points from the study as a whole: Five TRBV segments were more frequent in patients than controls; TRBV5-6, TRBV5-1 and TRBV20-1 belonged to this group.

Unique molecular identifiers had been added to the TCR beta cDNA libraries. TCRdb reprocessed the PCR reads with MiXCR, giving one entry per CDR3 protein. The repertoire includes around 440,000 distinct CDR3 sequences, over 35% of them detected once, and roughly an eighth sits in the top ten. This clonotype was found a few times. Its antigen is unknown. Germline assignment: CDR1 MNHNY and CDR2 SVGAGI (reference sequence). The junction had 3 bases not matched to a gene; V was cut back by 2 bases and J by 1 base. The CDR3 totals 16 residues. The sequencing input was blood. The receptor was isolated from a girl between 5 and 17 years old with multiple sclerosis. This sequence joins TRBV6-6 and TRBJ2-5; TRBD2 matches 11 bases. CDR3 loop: CASSYISGRAQETQYF. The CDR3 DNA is TGTGCCAGCAGTTACATTAGCGGGAGGGCCCAAGAGACCCAGTACTTC.